This record looks at one T cell receptor (beta chain) sequence and its context. Its antigen is unknown. Here immunoSEQ multiplex PCR was the method, and the copy in TCRdb shows in-frame clones only, minus some. The table includes about 1 million clones, 60% to 80% detected once. The entry originates in a study of shared clonotypes between healthy human individuals. Looking at the study overall: Researchers assigned three CD4 naive, three CD4 memory, two CD8 naive and one CD8 memory plate to each donor. Study-wide points: Despite large depth, sorted-subset datasets appeared incompletely sequenced.

The germline CDR1 and CDR2 sequences are SGHNT and YENEEA. The CDR3 totals 16 residues. With V trimmed by 3 bases and J by 8 bases, 11 bases remained unmatched. The chain has TRBV11-3 and TRBJ2-1; 9 nucleotides line up with TRBD2. This TCR was recovered from a man aged 18-30 years in good health. Sequencing input: memory CD4+ T cells sorted from blood. As for subset: CD45RA-negative fraction. This CDR3 reads CASSLGLSGGQDEQFF. The CDR3 bases are TGTGCCAGCAGCTTGGGCCTTAGCGGGGGTCAGGATGAGCAGTTCTTC.